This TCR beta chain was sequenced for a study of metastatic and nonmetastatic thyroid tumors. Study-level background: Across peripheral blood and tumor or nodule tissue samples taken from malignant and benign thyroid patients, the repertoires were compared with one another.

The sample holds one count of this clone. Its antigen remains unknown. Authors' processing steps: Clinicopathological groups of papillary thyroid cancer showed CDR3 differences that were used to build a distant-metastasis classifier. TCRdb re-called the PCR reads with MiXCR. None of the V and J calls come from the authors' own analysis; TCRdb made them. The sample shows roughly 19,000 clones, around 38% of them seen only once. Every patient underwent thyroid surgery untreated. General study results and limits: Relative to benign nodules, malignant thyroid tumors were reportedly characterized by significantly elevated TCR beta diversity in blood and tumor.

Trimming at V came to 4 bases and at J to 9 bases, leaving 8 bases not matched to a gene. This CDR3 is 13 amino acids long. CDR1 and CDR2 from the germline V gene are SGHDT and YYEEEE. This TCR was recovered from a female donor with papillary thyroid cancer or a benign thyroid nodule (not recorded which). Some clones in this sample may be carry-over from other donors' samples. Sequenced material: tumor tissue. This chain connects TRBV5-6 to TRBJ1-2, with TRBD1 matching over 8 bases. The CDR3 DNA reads TGTGCCAGCAGCGAGGGACAGGCTCCACGCTACACCTTC. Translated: CASSEGQAPRYTF. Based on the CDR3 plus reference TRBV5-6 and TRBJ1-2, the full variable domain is DAGVTQSPTHLIKTRGQQVTLRCSPKSGHDTVSWYQQALGQGPQFIFQYYEEEERQRGNFPDRFSGHQFPNYSSELNVNALLLGDSALYLCASSEGQAPRYTFGSGTRLTVV.